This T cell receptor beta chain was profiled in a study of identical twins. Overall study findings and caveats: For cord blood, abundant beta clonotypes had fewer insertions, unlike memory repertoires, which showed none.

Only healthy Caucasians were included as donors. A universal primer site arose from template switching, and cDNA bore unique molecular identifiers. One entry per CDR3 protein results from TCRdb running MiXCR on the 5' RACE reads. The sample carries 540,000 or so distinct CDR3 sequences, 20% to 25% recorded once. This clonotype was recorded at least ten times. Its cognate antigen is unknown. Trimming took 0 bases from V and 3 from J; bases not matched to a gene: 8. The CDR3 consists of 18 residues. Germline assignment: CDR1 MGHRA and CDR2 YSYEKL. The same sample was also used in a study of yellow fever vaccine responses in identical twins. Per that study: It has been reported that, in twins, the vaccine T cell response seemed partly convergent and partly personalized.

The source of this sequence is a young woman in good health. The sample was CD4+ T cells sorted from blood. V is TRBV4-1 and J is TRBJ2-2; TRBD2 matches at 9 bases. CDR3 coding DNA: TGCGCCAGCAGCCAAGAGTCTGGCGGGAGGGTGTACACCGGGGAGCTGTTTTTT. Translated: CASSQESGGRVYTGELFF.